A single sample is the source of the 27 T cell receptor beta chains below, sequenced in a study of blood T cell repertoires in COVID-19. The data were produced by immunoSEQ multiplex PCR, yet TCRdb's version contains in-frame clones alone and is incomplete. The table lists hundreds of thousands of clones, around 85% of them singletons, with 3% to 4.5% in the top ten. The sequencing input was peripheral blood. The receptors were gathered from a woman aged 18-30 years with acute or convalescent COVID-19.

The chain is built from TRBV12-3 or TRBV12-4 and TRBJ1-2, with a tentative D call TRBD1 (6 bases). The CDR3 consists of 13 residues. The V gene lost 6 bases and the J gene lost 2 bases, with 10 bases spanning the gap. The CDR3 DNA reads as TGTGCCAGCAGGCCTGACAGGAACTATGGCTACACCTTC. This translates into CASRPDRNYGYTF.

This sequence joins TRBV2 and TRBJ2-1; possible D gene TRBD1, 5 bases. The CDR3 contains 15 residues. V lost 11 bases and J 5 bases, leaving 22 bases between the germline ends. CDR1 and CDR2 (germline): SNHLY, FYNNEI. The CDR3 nucleotides read TGTGCCCGGACATTTAGACGGGTGGCGGACAATGAGCAGTTCTTC. This codes for CARTFRRVADNEQFF.

The gene calls are TRBV19 and TRBJ1-4, with 10 bases fitting TRBD1. The CDR3 extends over 14 amino acids. V lost 9 bases to trimming and J lost 6 bases; unmatched junction nucleotides: 7. Germline V gives CDR1 LNHDA, CDR2 SQIVND (reference sequence). CDR3 nucleotide sequence: TGTGCCAGCCTAGACGGGACAGGGGATGAAAAACTGTTTTTT. Its translation: CASLDGTGDEKLFF.

The V call is TRBV21-1, the J call TRBJ1-4; TRBD1, the table's D call, was not compared with the DNA. TRBV21-1 is recorded as a pseudogene. The length of the CDR3 is 15 residues. The CDR3 loop reads CASSNYRVTNEKLFF. As DNA, the CDR3 is TGTGCCAGCAGCAACTACAGGGTTACTAATGAAAAACTGTTTTTT.

The V gene is TRBV29-1, the J gene TRBJ1-1; D gene uncertain. The germline V gene encodes CDR1 SQVTM and CDR2 ANQGSEA. V was cut by 5 bases and J by 1 base, with 17 bases left in between. This CDR3 is built from 15 residues. CDR3 coding DNA: TGCAGCGTTCGGTCACTTCGGGGAGCGAACACTGAAGCTTTCTTT. This sequence encodes CSVRSLRGANTEAFF.

The rearrangement links TRBV24-1 to TRBJ2-1; the D is unclear. This CDR3 spans 13 amino acids. Trimming removed 2 bases at V and 5 bases at J, with 6 bases between. The germline CDR1 and CDR2 sequences are KGHDR and SFDVKD. The CDR3 reads CATSDSRHNEQFF. DNA for the CDR3: TGTGCCACCAGTGATTCGAGGCACAATGAGCAGTTCTTC.

This chain links TRBV13 with TRBJ2-7; TRBD1 agrees at 8 bases. There are 14 residues in the CDR3. Per germline, CDR1 PRHDT and CDR2 FYEKMQ (reference sequence). J gave up 3 bases and V 4 bases, and 5 bases lay outside the gene matches. The CDR3 region is CASSYSTGVYEQYF. The DNA for the CDR3 is TGTGCCAGCAGCTACTCGACAGGGGTCTACGAGCAGTACTTC.

The chain carries TRBV27 and TRBJ2-5; 7 bases are a match to TRBD2. V shed 4 bases, J shed 3 bases, and the junction held 8 bases outside the gene matches. Germline CDR1 and CDR2: MNHEY and SMNVEV (reference sequence). The length of the CDR3 is 15 residues. The CDR3 DNA reads TGTGCCAGCAGTTCCAGCGGGACCCCCGAAGAGACCCAGTACTTC. Protein sequence: CASSSSGTPEETQYF.

The rearrangement uses TRBV11-3 and TRBJ2-5, with D perhaps matching TRBD2 (7 bases). The CDR3 is 18 residues long. Per the germline V gene, CDR1 is SGHNT and CDR2 is YENEEA. Trimming pared 0 bases from V and 2 bases from J, leaving 19 bases between. CDR3 in DNA: TGTGCCAGCAGCTTAGATTCGGGGGCTAGCGGTCGACAAGAGACCCAGTACTTC. This codes for CASSLDSGASGRQETQYF. The full variable domain, with the rest looked up from reference TRBV11-3 and TRBJ2-5, is EAGVVQSPRYKIIEKKQPVAFWCNPISGHNTLYWYLQNLGQGPELLIRYENEEAVDDSQLPKDRFSAERLKGVDSTLKIQPAELGDSAVYLCASSLDSGASGRQETQYFGPGTRLLVL.

The chain recombines TRBV19 with TRBJ1-1, with TRBD1 as a possible D gene (6 bases). V lost 10 bases and J 6 bases, leaving 21 bases between the germline ends. The germline V gene has CDR1 LNHDA and CDR2 SQIVND (reference sequence). The CDR3 consists of 14 residues. Here the CDR3 reads CATHREGVAPEAFF. The CDR3, as DNA: TGTGCCACCCACAGGGAGGGAGTAGCTCCTGAAGCTTTCTTT.

The V call is TRBV2, the J call TRBJ2-1; possible D gene TRBD2, 6 bases. CDR1 SNHLY and CDR2 FYNNEI come from the germline V gene. The CDR3 is made up of 17 amino acids. The V end lost 4 bases, the J end lost 4 bases, and 20 bases lay between the germline ends. In nucleotides, the CDR3 is TGTGCCAGCAGTGGGAGGGAGGATCCTGAAACATACAATGAGCAGTTCTTC. Its protein product is CASSGREDPETYNEQFF. Drawing the rest from reference TRBV2 and TRBJ2-1, the complete variable domain is EPEVTQTPSHQVTQMGQEVILRCVPISNHLYFYWYRQILGQKVEFLVSFYNNEISEKSEIFDDQFSVERPDGSNFTLKIRSTKLEDSAMYFCASSGREDPETYNEQFFGPGTRLTVL.

CDR3 sequence (DNA): TGTGCCAGTAAGGAGAGAAACAAATACAATGAGCAGTTCTTC. Translating gives CASKERNKYNEQFF. The chain uses TRBV19 and TRBJ2-1; D is undetermined. The CDR3 contains 14 residues. Per the germline V gene, CDR1 is LNHDA and CDR2 is SQIVND (reference sequence). The V gene lost 7 bases and the J gene lost 4 bases, with 14 bases spanning the gap.

This sequence joins TRBV6-5 and TRBJ1-6, with 8 bases matching TRBD1. The CDR3 loop spans 14 amino acids. Germline assignment: CDR1 MNHEY and CDR2 SVGAGI. The J segment lost 11 bases and the V segment lost 7 bases, leaving 10 bases of the junction unmatched. The CDR3 nucleotides read TGTGCCAGCATGAGGGACAGGTTTATTGCACCCCTCCACTTT. This gives the protein CASMRDRFIAPLHF.

The CDR3 DNA sequence: TGTGCCAGTAGTATTACAGGGGATCAGCCCCAGCATTTT. It is translated as CASSITGDQPQHF. The chain combines TRBV19 with TRBJ1-5; 7 nucleotides align to TRBD1. This CDR3 spans 13 amino acids. CDR1 and CDR2 (germline): LNHDA, SQIVND (reference sequence). Trimming at V came to 3 bases and at J to 5 bases, leaving 1 base not matched to a gene.

The chain employs TRBV5-1 and TRBJ2-7; TRBD1 aligns across 9 bases. V lost 5 bases to trimming and J lost 7 bases; unmatched junction nucleotides: 13. The CDR3 length is 15 residues. Germline values: CDR1 SGHRS, CDR2 YFSETQ. The CDR3 region is CASSLMGQGTREQYF. CDR3 DNA sequence: TGCGCCAGCAGTTTAATGGGACAGGGAACGAGGGAGCAGTACTTC.

The gene calls are TRBV20-1 and TRBJ1-2; 8 bases match TRBD1. V lost 3 bases, J lost 3 bases, and 3 bases stayed unmatched. The CDR3 length is 13 residues. Germline CDR1 and CDR2: DFQATT and SNEGSKA (reference sequence). The DNA of the CDR3 is TGCAGTGCTAGTCAGGGGGCCTACTATGGCTACACCTTC. Protein: CSASQGAYYGYTF.

CDR3 nucleotides: TGTGCCAGCAGCTTAGCCTCGGGACTGCTGAGCTCCTACAATGAGCAGTTCTTC. Its translation is CASSLASGLLSSYNEQFF. This chain connects TRBV7-9 to TRBJ2-1, with D possibly matching TRBD2 (6 bases). The CDR3 totals 18 residues. Looked up from germline, CDR1 is SEHNR and CDR2 is FQNEAQ (reference sequence). The V end lost 0 bases, the J end lost 0 bases, and 15 bases lay between the germline ends. Full variable domain (rest looked up from reference TRBV7-9 and TRBJ2-1): DTGVSQNPRHKITKRGQNVTFRCDPISEHNRLYWYRQTLGQGPEFLTYFQNEAQLEKSRLLSDRFSAERPKGSFSTLEIQRTEQGDSAMYLCASSLASGLLSSYNEQFFGPGTRLTVL.

This clone appeared a single time. This chain connects TRBV11-3 to TRBJ2-5, with TRBD2 matching 9 bases. The CDR3 runs 17 residues. J gave up 5 bases and V 0 bases, and 10 bases lay outside the gene matches. Germline V CDR1 and CDR2: SGHNT, YENEEA. CDR3 sequence: CASSLEGLASTVETQYF. CDR3 DNA sequence: TGTGCCAGCAGCTTAGAGGGACTAGCCTCGACCGTGGAGACCCAGTACTTC.

V usage is TRBV11-2 and J usage is TRBJ1-6, with 9 bases identical to TRBD1. CDR1 is SGHAT, CDR2 FQNNGV, per germline. The junction had 9 bases not matched to a gene; V was cut back by 5 bases and J by 10 bases. There are 15 residues in the CDR3. This CDR3 reads CASSPRDRVYSPLHF. The CDR3 DNA sequence: TGTGCCAGCAGCCCCCGGGACAGGGTTTACTCACCCCTCCACTTT.

The rearrangement links TRBV5-4 to TRBJ2-3; 11 bases fit TRBD2. The germline V gene has CDR1 SGHNT and CDR2 YYREEE (reference sequence). The CDR3 contains 14 residues. Trimming cost V 3 bases and J 9 bases; bases outside gene matches: 6. CDR3 DNA: TGTGCCAGCAGCTCGGAAACTAGCGGGGGCACGCAGTATTTT. Protein sequence: CASSSETSGGTQYF.

The CDR3 region has the DNA TGTGCCAGCAGTATGCGGGAAAACATTCAGTACTTC. This sequence encodes CASSMRENIQYF. The rearrangement uses TRBV28 and TRBJ2-4; D is perhaps TRBD2 (5 bases). This CDR3 comprises 12 residues. Germline V gene lookup returns CDR1 MDHEN and CDR2 SYDVKM. V shed 5 bases and J shed 5 bases, with 7 bases lying between them. The full variable domain, in which reference TRBV28 and TRBJ2-4 provide the parts outside the CDR3, is DVKVTQSSRYLVKRTGEKVFLECVQDMDHENMFWYRQDPGLGLRLIYFSYDVKMKEKGDIPEGYSVSREKKERFSLILESASTNQTSMYLCASSMRENIQYFGAGTRLSVL.

The rearrangement joins TRBV3-1 (or the pseudogene TRBV3-2) to TRBJ2-3; 11 nucleotides line up with TRBD2. Looked up from germline, CDR1 is LGHDT and CDR2 is YNNKEL (reference sequence). The V and J ends lost 5 bases and 4 bases, in that order; junction bases with no gene match: 8. CDR3 length equals 16 residues. In DNA, the CDR3 is TGTGCCAGCAGCTCGAATAGCGGGAGGGCCGCAGATACGCAGTATTTT. The encoded protein is CASSSNSGRAADTQYF.

This chain links TRBV6-6 with TRBJ1-1; 9 bases map to TRBD1. Germline CDR1 reads MNHNY; CDR2 reads SVGAGI (reference sequence). CDR3 length: 14 amino acids. The junction had 2 bases not matched to a gene; V was cut back by 6 bases and J by 0 bases. The CDR3 nucleotides are TGTGCCAGCAGGCACAGGGGGCTGAACACTGAAGCTTTCTTT. Translation: CASRHRGLNTEAFF.

The gene calls are TRBV20-1 and TRBJ2-7; TRBD2 agrees at 12 bases. Per the germline V gene, CDR1 is DFQATT and CDR2 is SNEGSKA (reference sequence). CDR3 size: 11 residues. After removal of 3 bases from V and 12 bases from J, the junction contained 3 bases not matched to a gene. This CDR3 is CSARTSGSSYF. In DNA form, the CDR3 reads TGCAGTGCTAGGACTAGCGGGAGTTCGTACTTC.

This clone was counted many times. The chain employs TRBV20-1 and TRBJ1-4; 10 nucleotides line up with TRBD1. Looked up from germline, CDR1 is DFQATT and CDR2 is SNEGSKA (reference sequence). V shed 3 bases, J shed 7 bases, and the junction held 8 bases outside the gene matches. The CDR3 totals 15 residues. The DNA of the CDR3 is TGCAGTGCTAGTAACCGGGACAGGGGTAGTGAAAAACTGTTTTTT. Residues: CSASNRDRGSEKLFF.

J is TRBJ1-1 and V is TRBV5-1; 8 bases match TRBD1. V gave up 4 bases and J gave up 1 base; unmatched junction bases: 6. Germline-derived CDR1 and CDR2 are SGHRS and YFSETQ. The CDR3 is made up of 15 amino acids. The CDR3 DNA sequence: TGCGCCAGCAGCCCGACAGGGGCCGGGAACACTGAAGCTTTCTTT. Translating it yields CASSPTGAGNTEAFF.

V usage is TRBV3-1 (or the pseudogene TRBV3-2) and J usage is TRBJ2-7, with no clear D. Between the trimmed V and J ends, which lost 0 bases and 2 bases, there was a span of 11 bases. The CDR3 is 15 amino acids. Germline values: CDR1 LGHDT, CDR2 YNNKEL (reference sequence). The CDR3 is CASSQENGGPYEQYF. The CDR3 nucleotides read TGTGCCAGCAGCCAAGAAAATGGCGGCCCCTACGAGCAGTACTTC.